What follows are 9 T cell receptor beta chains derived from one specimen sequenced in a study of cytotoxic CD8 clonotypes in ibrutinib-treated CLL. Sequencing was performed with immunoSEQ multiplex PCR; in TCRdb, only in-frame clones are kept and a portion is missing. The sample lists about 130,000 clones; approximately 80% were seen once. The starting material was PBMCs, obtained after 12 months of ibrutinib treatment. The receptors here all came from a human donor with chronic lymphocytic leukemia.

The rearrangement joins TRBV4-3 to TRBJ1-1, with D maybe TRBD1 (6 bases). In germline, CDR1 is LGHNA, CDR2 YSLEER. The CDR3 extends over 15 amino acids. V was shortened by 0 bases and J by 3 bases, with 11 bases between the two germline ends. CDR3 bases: TGCGCCAGCAGCCAAGAGGCAGGGGCGGACACTGAAGCTTTCTTT. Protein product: CASSQEAGADTEAFF.

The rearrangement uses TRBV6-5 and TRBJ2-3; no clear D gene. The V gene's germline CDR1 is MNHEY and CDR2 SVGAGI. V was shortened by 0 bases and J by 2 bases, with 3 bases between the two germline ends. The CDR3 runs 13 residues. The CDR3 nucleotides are TGTGCCAGCAGTTACTCCAACACAGATACGCAGTATTTT. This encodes CASSYSNTDTQYF.

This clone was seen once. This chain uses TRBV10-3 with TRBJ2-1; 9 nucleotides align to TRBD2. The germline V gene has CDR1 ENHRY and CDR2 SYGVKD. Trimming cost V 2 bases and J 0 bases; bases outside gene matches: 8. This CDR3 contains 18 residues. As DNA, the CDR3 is TGTGCCATCAGTGAGCATCAGGATAGCGGGAGCTCCTACAATGAGCAGTTCTTC. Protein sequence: CAISEHQDSGSSYNEQFF.

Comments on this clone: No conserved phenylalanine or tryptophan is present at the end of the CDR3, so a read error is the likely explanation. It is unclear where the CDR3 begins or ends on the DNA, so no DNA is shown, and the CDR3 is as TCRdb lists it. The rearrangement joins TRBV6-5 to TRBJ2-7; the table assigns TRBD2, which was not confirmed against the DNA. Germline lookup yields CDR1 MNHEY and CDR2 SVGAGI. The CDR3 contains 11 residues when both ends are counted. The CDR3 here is CASGLPGRALL.

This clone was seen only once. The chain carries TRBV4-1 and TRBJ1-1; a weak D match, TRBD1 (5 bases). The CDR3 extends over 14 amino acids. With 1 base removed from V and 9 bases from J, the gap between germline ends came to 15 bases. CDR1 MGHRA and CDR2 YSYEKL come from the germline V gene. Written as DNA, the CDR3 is TGCGCCAGCAGCCAAGGGGACGGACCACTGAAAGCTTTCTTT. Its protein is CASSQGDGPLKAFF.

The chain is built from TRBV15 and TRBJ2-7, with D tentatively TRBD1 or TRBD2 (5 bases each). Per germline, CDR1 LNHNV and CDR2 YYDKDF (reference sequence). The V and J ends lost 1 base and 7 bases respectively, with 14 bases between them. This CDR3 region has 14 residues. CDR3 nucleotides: TGTGCCACCAGCAGAGGGGGGATCTGGCAAGAGCAGTACTTC. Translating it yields CATSRGGIWQEQYF.

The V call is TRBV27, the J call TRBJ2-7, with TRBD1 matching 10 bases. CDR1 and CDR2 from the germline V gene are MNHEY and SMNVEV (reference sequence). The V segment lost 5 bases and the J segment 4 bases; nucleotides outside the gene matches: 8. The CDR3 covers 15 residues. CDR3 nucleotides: TGTGCCAGCAGTGCCCGGACAGGGGGGATGTACGAGCAGTACTTC. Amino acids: CASSARTGGMYEQYF.

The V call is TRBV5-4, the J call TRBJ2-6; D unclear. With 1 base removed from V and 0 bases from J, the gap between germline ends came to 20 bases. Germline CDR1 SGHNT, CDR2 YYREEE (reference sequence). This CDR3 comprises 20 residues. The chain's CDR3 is CASSLSTVLLFSSGANVLTF. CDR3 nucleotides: TGTGCCAGCAGCTTGTCAACAGTCTTACTCTTTAGCTCTGGGGCCAACGTCCTGACTTTC.

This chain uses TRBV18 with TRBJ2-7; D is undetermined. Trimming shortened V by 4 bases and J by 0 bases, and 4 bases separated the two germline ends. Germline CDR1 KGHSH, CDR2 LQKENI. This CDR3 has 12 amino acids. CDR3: CASSQSSYEQYF. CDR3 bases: TGTGCCAGCTCACAGAGCTCCTACGAGCAGTACTTC.